In this sample, the clone carrying this T cell receptor (beta chain) turned up many times. The antigen is unknown. The data stem from a study of CD8 T cells in ankylosing spondylitis. Findings and caveats of the study: Existing reports had already noted some motif variants in reactive arthritis synovial fluid and blood. Disease-linked clones were reportedly significantly enriched in matched ankylosing spondylitis synovial fluid. A TCR beta motif of 8 or 9 highly homologous variants appeared characteristic of ankylosing spondylitis blood.

As the method for making TCR beta libraries, quantitative 5'-RACE with molecular barcodes was used. TCRdb reanalysed the 5' RACE reads using MiXCR and keeps one entry per CDR3 protein. The table records 30,000 to 40,000 distinct CDR3 sequences, about a tenth of them present only once. CDR3 length: 17 residues. The germline gives CDR1 MGHRA, CDR2 YSYEKL. Trimming shortened V by 3 bases and J by 5 bases, and 23 bases separated the two germline ends. The TCR comes from a male donor with ankylosing spondylitis or in good health (not recorded which). The sample was blood, either unsorted or a sorted T cell fraction (not recorded which). The chain links TRBV4-1 to TRBJ2-7; weak D call: TRBD1 (6 bases). CDR3 nucleotides: TGCGCCAGCAGCCATTCCTACTTAGGGCAGGGGACAAACGAGCAGTACTTC. Translation gives CASSHSYLGQGTNEQYF.